Listed below are T cell receptor beta chains from one sample, sequenced in a study of blood T cell repertoires in COVID-19. Here immunoSEQ multiplex PCR was the method, and the copy in TCRdb shows in-frame clones only, minus some. This table holds approximately 350,000 clones, around four fifths found once. Sequenced sample: peripheral blood. These receptors originate from a man younger than 40 with active or convalescent COVID-19. The CDR3 runs from the conserved cysteine through the conserved F or W. The D gene is left open where the match is weak. Where a row states a size, it is once, few, many or the class of an expanded clone; other rows omit it.

>.|TRBV5-1|TRBJ2-2|TRBD2
CASSGRTSVNTGELFF
TGCGCCAGCAGCGGTAGGACTAGCGTAAACACCGGGGAGCTGTTTTTT
>.|TRBV6-5|TRBJ2-1|TRBD2
CASSYGSGGYNEQFF
TGTGCCAGCAGTTACGGGAGCGGGGGCTACAATGAGCAGTTCTTC
>.|TRBV5-1|TRBJ1-4|TRBD1
CASSLDGQVDEKLFF
TGCGCCAGCAGCTTGGACGGACAGGTGGACGAAAAACTGTTTTTT
>few|TRBV4-3|TRBJ2-2|.
CASSQDRGSTGELFF
TGCGCCAGCAGCCAAGATAGGGGGAGTACCGGGGAGCTGTTTTTT
>.|TRBV9|TRBJ1-2|TRBD1
CASSVATGTGVAGYTF
TGTGCCAGCAGCGTAGCTACCGGGACAGGGGTTGCTGGCTACACCTTC
>.|TRBV6-2/TRBV6-3|TRBJ2-1|.
CASSGAVYNEQFF
TGTGCCAGCAGTGGAGCGGTCTACAATGAGCAGTTCTTC
>.|TRBV28|TRBJ2-5|TRBD2
CASSLASGRFWETQYF
TGTGCCAGCAGTTTAGCTAGCGGGAGGTTCTGGGAGACCCAGTACTTC
>few|TRBV2|TRBJ1-1|.
CASRGVALNTEAFF
TGTGCCAGCAGGGGAGTAGCCTTGAACACTGAAGCTTTCTTT
>.|TRBV6-2/TRBV6-3|TRBJ1-1|TRBD1
CASSSGTGVGEAFF
TGTGCCAGCAGTTCCGGGACAGGGGTTGGGGAAGCTTTCTTT
>few|TRBV5-4|TRBJ2-7|TRBD2
CASSLGLAGGPNEQYF
TGTGCCAGCAGCTTGGGACTAGCGGGGGGGCCAAACGAGCAGTACTTC
>.|TRBV7-8|TRBJ2-7|TRBD2
CASSSEPSGGAKSSYEQYF
TGTGCCAGCAGCTCAGAACCTAGCGGGGGGGCCAAATCGTCCTACGAGCAGTACTTC
>.|TRBV7-9|TRBJ2-7|.
CASSSDGGPYEQYF
TGTGCCAGCAGTTCCGACGGGGGGCCCTACGAGCAGTACTTC
>.|TRBV6-5|TRBJ1-1|.
CASSYVADYNTEAFF
TGTGCCAGCAGTTACGTGGCAGACTATAACACTGAAGCTTTCTTT
>.|TRBV6-6|TRBJ1-1|.
CASSPDRGTEAFF
TGTGCCAGCAGCCCGGATCGCGGAACTGAAGCTTTCTTT
>.|TRBV6-5|TRBJ2-3|TRBD2
CASSSPSGSSTDTQYF
TGTGCCAGCAGTTCCCCTAGCGGTTCTAGCACAGATACGCAGTATTTT
>.|TRBV29-1|TRBJ1-1|.
CSVRPVNLNTEAFF
TGCAGCGTCCGTCCGGTGAACCTGAACACTGAAGCTTTCTTT
>.|TRBV7-3|TRBJ2-1|.
CASSNRGTYNEQFF
TGTGCCAGCAGCAATAGAGGTACCTACAATGAGCAGTTCTTC
>.|TRBV7-6|TRBJ1-2|.
CASSLAKEGGGYGYTF
TGTGCCAGCAGCTTAGCGAAGGAGGGAGGAGGCTATGGCTACACCTTC
>.|TRBV30|TRBJ1-2|.
CAWALLRDSLGYTF
TGTGCCTGGGCCCTCCTACGGGACTCCCTTGGCTACACCTTC
>.|TRBV3-1/TRBV3-2|TRBJ2-3|TRBD1
CASSSRDRGRTDTQYF
TGTGCCAGCAGCTCCCGGGACAGGGGGCGCACAGATACGCAGTATTTT